The sequence of this T cell receptor beta chain was determined in a study of blood T cell repertoires in COVID-19. For the study at large: Sources were T cells, B-cell-depleted T cells, or PBMCs; the material itself was cDNA or gDNA.

Sequencing was performed with immunoSEQ multiplex PCR; in TCRdb, only in-frame clones are kept and a portion is missing. In the table there are roughly 120,000 clones, around 80% of which are singletons. Germline CDR1 WSHSY, CDR2 SAAADI. Trimming took off 3 bases at V and 5 bases at J, with 10 bases between the two ends. The CDR3 is 13 residues long. The TCR originated in a man in his 70s with acute or convalescent COVID-19. What was sequenced was peripheral blood. This chain joins TRBV10-2 and TRBJ1-2; TRBD1 might be the D (5 bases). Here the CDR3 reads CASSDWQGYGYTF. Written as DNA, the CDR3 is TGCGCCAGCAGTGACTGGCAGGGATATGGCTACACCTTC.